This T cell receptor (beta chain) was documented in a study of control samples from healthy donors and cancer patients. The V end lost 1 base, the J end lost 7 bases, and 2 bases lay between the germline ends. The CDR3 is 11 amino acids. Profiled with immunoSEQ multiplex PCR; TCRdb holds only in-frame clones, not every one. The sample lists roughly 55,000 clones, 88% occurring once. This clonotype was obtained from a man between 45 and 60 years old in good health. The chain carries TRBV12-3 or TRBV12-4 and TRBJ1-5; unclear D gene. The sample consisted of blood. The chain's CDR3 is CASSLGQPQHF. The CDR3 region has the DNA TGTGCCAGCAGTTTAGGGCAGCCCCAGCATTTT.